These T cell receptor beta chains were read from a single sample in a study of TIL therapy for anti-PD-1-resistant metastatic lung cancer. Profiling relied on immunoSEQ multiplex PCR, and the TCRdb table lists in-frame clones only, not all of them. The table records roughly 26,000 clones, 72% of them present only once. The specimen was tumor tissue, collected at baseline. These receptors were taken from a person aged 25-85 years with non-small cell lung cancer. Each CDR3 is given with its conserved first and last residue. Fields, in order: CDR3 protein, J gene, V gene.

CDR3 protein: CASSPDLGGSEAFF
J gene: TRBJ1-1
V gene: TRBV9

CDR3 protein: CASILDLVNIQYF
J gene: TRBJ2-4
V gene: TRBV2

CDR3 protein: CASSLGGLGDTDTQYF
J gene: TRBJ2-3
V gene: TRBV5-1

CDR3 protein: CASSTTGANVLTF
J gene: TRBJ2-6
V gene: TRBV5-4

CDR3 protein: CASSNRGLDGTGELFF
J gene: TRBJ2-2
V gene: TRBV6-6

CDR3 protein: CAWVRQGNYYGYTF
J gene: TRBJ1-2
V gene: TRBV30

CDR3 protein: CASSIEANYNEQFF
J gene: TRBJ2-1
V gene: TRBV19

CDR3 protein: CGMNKETTQYF
J gene: TRBJ2-5
V gene: TRBV20-1

CDR3 protein: CASSLLPGLNYGYTF
J gene: TRBJ1-2
V gene: TRBV27

CDR3 protein: CASSPPAGLYGYTF
J gene: TRBJ1-2
V gene: TRBV7-2

CDR3 protein: CASSVGQGSIGYTF
J gene: TRBJ1-2
V gene: TRBV7-9

CDR3 protein: CSARAETQYF
J gene: TRBJ2-5
V gene: TRBV20-1

CDR3 protein: CASSTQRGGSNEQFF
J gene: TRBJ2-1
V gene: TRBV9

CDR3 protein: CASSMRRDSKDRAFQETQYF
J gene: TRBJ2-5
V gene: TRBV19

CDR3 protein: CASSFRTGGDYYGYTF
J gene: TRBJ1-2
V gene: TRBV28

CDR3 protein: CAISDEPLNTEAFF
J gene: TRBJ1-1
V gene: TRBV10-3

CDR3 protein: CAWTLAGDAHEQYF
J gene: TRBJ2-7
V gene: TRBV30

CDR3 protein: CASSPGQGATGELFF
J gene: TRBJ2-2
V gene: TRBV7-9

CDR3 protein: CASSTLTGAGYTF
J gene: TRBJ1-2
V gene: TRBV5-4

CDR3 protein: CASSSGQGALGYTF
J gene: TRBJ1-2
V gene: TRBV13

CDR3 protein: CAISFASSGYTF
J gene: TRBJ1-2
V gene: TRBV10-3

CDR3 protein: CASSIRQGNYEQYF
J gene: TRBJ2-7
V gene: TRBV5-1

CDR3 protein: CASSATGAGYEKLFF
J gene: TRBJ1-4
V gene: TRBV5-1

CDR3 protein: CASSFHPDTQYF
J gene: TRBJ2-3
V gene: TRBV5-1

CDR3 protein: CASSLAGGLQFF
J gene: TRBJ2-1
V gene: TRBV7-2

CDR3 protein: CSVGLAYDSDYGYTF
J gene: TRBJ1-2
V gene: TRBV29-1

CDR3 protein: CASSTTGDNSPLHF
J gene: TRBJ1-6
V gene: TRBV9

CDR3 protein: CASSLSGGGSDTQYF
J gene: TRBJ2-3
V gene: TRBV6-1

CDR3 protein: CACDRGSGNTIYF
J gene: TRBJ1-3
V gene: TRBV30

CDR3 protein: CASSQLGIYEQYF
J gene: TRBJ2-7
V gene: TRBV7-9

CDR3 protein: CSTRTSGGVETQYF
J gene: TRBJ2-5
V gene: TRBV29-1

CDR3 protein: CASRYNTGGGYEQYF
J gene: TRBJ2-7
V gene: TRBV7-2

CDR3 protein: CASSPPVSTDTQYF
J gene: TRBJ2-3
V gene: TRBV4-1

CDR3 protein: CASSWAQGAVAGELFF
J gene: TRBJ2-2
V gene: TRBV7-6

CDR3 protein: CASSQDGAWGPLYNEQFF
J gene: TRBJ2-1
V gene: TRBV4-3

CDR3 protein: CASSSNRIPHLGGYTF
J gene: TRBJ1-2
V gene: TRBV7-9

CDR3 protein: CAINDGYTF
J gene: TRBJ1-2
V gene: TRBV10-3